Listed below are T cell receptor beta chains from one sample, sequenced in a study of response to subunit inactivated influenza vaccine. TCRdb itself ran the RT-PCR reads through MiXCR, one entry per CDR3 protein. This table holds roughly 570,000 distinct CDR3 sequences, 12% to 15% found once. This specimen consisted of PBMCs from blood, obtained about 11 days after vaccination. The source is a man aged 50-59 years who received an inactivated influenza vaccine. Both conserved end residues are part of each CDR3. The D gene is left open where the match is weak. Part of the rows lack a size; the others show once, few, many or a class for expanded clones.

TRBV7-2	few	NA	TRBJ2-7	CASSLALANEQYF	TGTGCCAGCAGCTTAGCCCTAGCGAACGAGCAGTACTTC
TRBV12-3/TRBV12-4	NA	NA	TRBJ1-5	CASSGDTDQPQHF	TGTGCCAGCAGTGGGGACACTGATCAGCCCCAGCATTTT
TRBV30	NA	NA	TRBJ1-5	CAWSQGRLNQPQHF	TGTGCCTGGTCCCAAGGGAGGCTCAATCAGCCCCAGCATTTT
TRBV7-2	NA	TRBD1	TRBJ2-5	CASSNKPGQGKETQYF	TGTGCCAGCAGCAATAAACCGGGACAGGGTAAAGAGACCCAGTACTTC
TRBV11-2	NA	TRBD2	TRBJ2-1	CASSPRDYTIEQFF	TGTGCCAGCAGCCCACGGGACTACACCATTGAGCAGTTCTTC
TRBV3-1	few	NA	TRBJ2-7	CASSQDLRFSYEQYF	TGTGCCAGCAGCCAAGATTTAAGATTCTCCTACGAGCAGTACTTC
TRBV11-2	few	NA	TRBJ2-5	CASSPRGIGWGPRETQYF	TGTGCCAGCAGCCCCCGAGGAATAGGTTGGGGACCAAGAGAGACCCAGTACTTC
TRBV7-9	NA	TRBD1	TRBJ2-5	CASSYRTGGETQYF	TGTGCCAGCAGCTACAGGACAGGGGGGGAGACCCAGTACTTC
TRBV28	NA	NA	TRBJ2-3	CASITRGADTQYF	TGTGCCAGCATCACTAGGGGAGCAGATACGCAGTATTTT
TRBV5-1	NA	TRBD1	TRBJ2-7	CASSWTGAPIYEQYF	TGCGCCAGCAGCTGGACAGGGGCACCAATCTACGAGCAGTACTTC
TRBV6-1	NA	NA	TRBJ2-3	CASGETRAPTDTQYF	TGTGCCAGCGGTGAAACTAGGGCGCCCACAGATACGCAGTATTTT
TRBV29-1	NA	NA	TRBJ2-5	CSVEDGRVTETQYF	TGCAGCGTTGAAGACGGGAGAGTGACAGAGACCCAGTACTTC
TRBV6-2/TRBV6-3	NA	TRBD1	TRBJ2-3	CASSYSIVWETGGLGTDTQYF	TGTGCCAGCAGTTACTCGATAGTATGGGAGACAGGGGGCTTGGGCACAGATACGCAGTATTTT
TRBV2	NA	NA	TRBJ2-1	CASSEAGVQFF	TGTGCCAGCAGTGAAGCAGGGGTCCAGTTCTTC
TRBV4-2	few	TRBD2	TRBJ2-3	CASSQDGWSSGGTDTQYF	TGTGCCAGCAGCCAAGATGGGTGGTCTAGCGGGGGCACAGATACGCAGTATTTT
TRBV7-2	few	TRBD2	TRBJ2-2	CASSLLGLVNTGELFF	TGTGCCAGCAGTCTACTAGGACTAGTGAACACCGGGGAGCTGTTTTTT
TRBV5-5	NA	TRBD2	TRBJ2-1	CASSLGTSGNGNEQFF	TGTGCCAGCAGCTTAGGGACTAGCGGGAATGGGAATGAGCAGTTCTTC
TRBV5-1	many	NA	TRBJ2-3	CASSLAMGSTDTQYF	TGCGCCAGCAGCTTGGCCATGGGGAGCACAGATACGCAGTATTTT
TRBV7-2	NA	TRBD2	TRBJ2-5	CASSLWGSGSGETQYF	TGTGCCAGCAGCTTATGGGGTAGCGGGAGTGGAGAGACCCAGTACTTC
TRBV29-1	NA	NA	TRBJ1-1	CSVAGVLRGTEAFF	TGCAGCGTAGCAGGGGTCCTTAGGGGCACTGAAGCTTTCTTT
TRBV10-3	few	NA	TRBJ2-5	CAISSGLRSETQYF	TGTGCTATCAGCTCGGGACTCAGGTCGGAGACCCAGTACTTC
TRBV20-1	NA	NA	TRBJ2-1	CSAPEGGDGEQFF	TGCAGTGCCCCGGAAGGCGGGGATGGTGAGCAGTTCTTC
TRBV7-8	NA	NA	TRBJ1-5	CASSLELPQPQHF	TGTGCCAGCAGCTTAGAGTTGCCACAGCCCCAGCATTTT
TRBV5-1	few	NA	TRBJ2-4	CASSLDGGVKNIQYF	TGCGCCAGCAGCTTGGACGGGGGCGTCAAAAACATTCAGTACTTC
TRBV6-5	NA	TRBD1	TRBJ2-3	CASSYLGTGADTQYF	TGTGCCAGCAGTTACTTGGGGACAGGGGCAGATACGCAGTATTTT
TRBV7-2	few	NA	TRBJ1-2	CASSLARTLNYGYTF	TGTGCCAGCAGCTTAGCTCGGACCCTAAACTATGGCTACACCTTC
TRBV5-1	few	NA	TRBJ2-7	CASSLEGRDLRGQYF	TGCGCCAGCAGCTTGGAAGGGCGGGACCTACGAGGGCAGTACTTC
TRBV7-9	NA	TRBD1	TRBJ2-5	CASRADRFRQETQYF	TGTGCCAGCAGGGCGGACAGGTTTCGACAAGAGACCCAGTACTTC
TRBV25-1	few	TRBD1	TRBJ2-1	CASSGGGGGGEQFF	TGTGCCAGCAGTGGAGGGGGCGGAGGTGGGGAGCAGTTCTTC
TRBV14	few	NA	TRBJ1-1	CASTMDSRATEAFF	TGTGCCAGCACCATGGATAGCAGGGCGACCGAAGCTTTCTTT
TRBV4-3	few	NA	TRBJ1-1	CASSQDPVRGAGHMNTEAFF	TGCGCCAGCAGCCAAGACCCTGTACGGGGGGCCGGACACATGAACACTGAAGCTTTCTTT
TRBV27	few	NA	TRBJ2-3	CASSLYGPTNTDTQYF	TGTGCCAGCAGTTTATACGGGCCCACGAACACAGATACGCAGTATTTT
TRBV24-1	few	NA	TRBJ2-5	CATSDPTDETQYF	TGTGCCACCAGTGACCCAACTGATGAGACCCAGTACTTC
TRBV7-2	few	NA	TRBJ2-5	CASSFYSPTQYF	TGTGCCAGCAGCTTCTACAGTCCGACCCAGTACTTC
TRBV19	few	NA	TRBJ2-7	CASSITTSYEQYF	TGTGCCAGTAGTATCACTACTTCCTACGAGCAGTACTTC
TRBV7-2	NA	NA	TRBJ1-5	CASSNSHSNQPQHF	TGTGCCAGCAGCAACAGTCACAGCAATCAGCCCCAGCATTTT
TRBV29-1	many	NA	TRBJ1-1	CSVVRGRGTEAFF	TGCAGCGTTGTGAGGGGCCGAGGAACTGAAGCTTTCTTT
TRBV30	few	NA	TRBJ2-6	CAWQRDNLAGANVLTF	TGTGCCTGGCAAAGGGACAACCTAGCTGGGGCCAACGTCCTGACTTTC
TRBV7-6	many	TRBD1	TRBJ2-7	CASSLGQDYEQYF	TGTGCCAGCAGCCTTGGACAGGACTACGAGCAGTACTTC
TRBV14	few	NA	TRBJ1-2	CASSQARQDPNKGYTF	TGTGCCAGCAGCCAAGCACGACAGGATCCTAATAAGGGCTACACCTTC